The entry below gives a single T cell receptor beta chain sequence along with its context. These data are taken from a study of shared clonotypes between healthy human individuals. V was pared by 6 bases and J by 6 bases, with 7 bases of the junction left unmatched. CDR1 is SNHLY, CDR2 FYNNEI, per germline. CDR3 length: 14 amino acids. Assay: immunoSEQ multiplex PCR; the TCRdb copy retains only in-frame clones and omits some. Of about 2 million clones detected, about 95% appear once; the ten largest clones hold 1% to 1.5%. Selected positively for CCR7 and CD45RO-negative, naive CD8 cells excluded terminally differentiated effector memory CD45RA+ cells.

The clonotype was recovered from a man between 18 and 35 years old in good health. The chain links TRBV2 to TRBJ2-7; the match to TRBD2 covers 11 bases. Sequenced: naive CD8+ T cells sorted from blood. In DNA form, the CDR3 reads TGTGCCAGCAGATCCGGGACTAGCGGTTTCGAGCAGTACTTC. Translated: CASRSGTSGFEQYF.